The rows below give T cell receptor beta chains drawn from one sample of a study of blood T cells in healthy people across ages. A single record per CDR3 protein comes from TCRdb applying MiXCR to the 5' RACE reads. The data hold 710,000 or so distinct CDR3 sequences, with 22% observed a single time. The sample was blood. The source is a man between 65 and 80 years old in good health. Each CDR3 is given with its conserved first and last residue.

TRBJ2-7 TRBV20-1 CSARGSGGLTYEQYF
TRBJ2-4 TRBV6-6 CASRGGGVDIQYF
TRBJ2-1 TRBV20-1 CSAKQQGSIIYNEQFF
TRBJ2-5 TRBV24-1 CATSDFGVREGTQYF
TRBJ2-3 TRBV10-2 CALGQGLGSTDTQYF
TRBJ2-1 TRBV6-5 CASSLAGGREQFF
TRBJ2-1 TRBV9 CASSVEGAAYNEQFF
TRBJ2-1 TRBV28 CASSLSGGPVDEQFF
TRBJ2-5 TRBV29-1 CSASAAAQYF
TRBJ2-1 TRBV27 CASRGDSVLNEQFF
TRBJ2-3 TRBV7-2 CASSLDVGRRDTQYF
TRBJ1-2 TRBV3-1 CASSQDEDRGLYGYTF
TRBJ1-6 TRBV27 CASRDRNPPNSPLHF
TRBJ1-5 TRBV19 CASRPDRVNQPQHF
TRBJ2-7 TRBV11-2 CASRRPGRSSYEQYF
TRBJ2-2 TRBV21-1 CASSRERVGTGELFF
TRBJ1-2 TRBV12-3/TRBV12-4 CASSFGASYGYTF
TRBJ2-3 TRBV5-1 CASGGGITDTQYF
NA TRBV6-5 CASSRLAGGPDEQFF
TRBJ2-5 TRBV6-6 CASSLPGMETQYF
TRBJ1-6 TRBV5-1 CASSGGQSNSPLHF
TRBJ1-1 TRBV28 CAIVPRGTEAFF
TRBJ1-6 TRBV14 CASSQKQVASKPLHF
TRBJ2-5 TRBV5-1 CASQRDFQETQYF
TRBJ2-3 TRBV5-1 CASRSGRDTQYF
TRBJ1-2 TRBV28 CASSFGIYGYTF
TRBJ2-1 TRBV28 CASSSPPGRDNEQFF
TRBJ2-5 TRBV20-1 CSAPLPGKETQYF
TRBJ2-3 TRBV6-6 CASSYSRQNTDTQYF
TRBJ2-5 TRBV20-1 CSAPGTSGEETQYF
NA TRBV29-1 CSSSRDSYNEQFF
TRBJ1-2 TRBV12-3/TRBV12-4 CASSFETAGYGYTF
TRBJ2-1 TRBV20-1 CSASLGQYNEQFF
TRBJ2-4 TRBV5-6 CASSWGISPAKNIQYF
TRBJ2-3 TRBV9 CASRKAVADTQYF
TRBJ2-2 TRBV12-3/TRBV12-4 CASRSTSAGELFF
TRBJ1-4 TRBV20-1 CSARGVKSGGQGEKLFF
TRBJ2-1 TRBV5-1 CASMDRDSYNEQFF
NA TRBV7-8 CASSFPEETQYF
TRBJ2-1 TRBV6-5 CASKTGNEQFF
TRBJ1-3 TRBV28 CASRGGASSGNTIYF
TRBJ1-1 TRBV29-1 CSVGLQGGGTEAFF
NA TRBV28 CASSVVSVDEQFF
TRBJ2-5 TRBV20-1 CSASAGVETQYF
TRBJ2-7 TRBV6-2/TRBV6-3 CASSYGTIYEQYF
TRBJ1-1 TRBV5-1 CASSLGGGTRLNTEAFF
TRBJ1-2 TRBV16 CASRPLDGRVGGYTF
TRBJ1-4 TRBV7-9 CASSPDREGEKLFF
NA TRBV6-1 CASSEGASGSIYEQFF
TRBJ2-3 TRBV12-3/TRBV12-4 CASSFGRGGTDTQYF
TRBJ2-5 TRBV7-9 CASRLAVQETQYF
TRBJ1-5 TRBV9 CASSVTGVGNQPQHF
TRBJ2-7 TRBV7-9 CASSPRPGTDYEQYF
TRBJ2-5 TRBV6-1 CASSAGTGVSETQYF
TRBJ2-3 TRBV7-9 CASSFLSGTAGDTQYF